These 6 T cell receptor beta chains were sequenced from one sample in a study of T cell responses to AZD1222 COVID-19 vaccine (dated by TCRdb to about 2021). Libraries were made using the immunoSEQ multiplex PCR assay. TCRdb retrieved this table from immuneACCESS and kept in-frame rearrangements only. Not all clones are present; in checked studies, unresolved V genes account for under half, and no reason is known for the remainder. A total of over 100,000 clones appear in this sample, roughly 90% of them only once. Approximately 1.1% of the sample is taken by the ten largest. This specimen's time point label, interpreted: about 28 days (+/-7) after the second vaccine dose. The sample consisted of peripheral blood, taken 28 days after the second AZD1222 dose. The receptors stem from an adult who received the AZD1222 COVID-19 vaccine.

The gene calls are TRBV7-2 and TRBJ2-7; 13 bases line up with TRBD2. Trimming removed 5 bases from V and 6 bases from J; junction bases left unmatched: 7. This CDR3 region has 15 residues. CDR1 SGHTA and CDR2 FQGNSA come from the germline V gene. The CDR3 coding sequence is TGTGCCAGCAGCAGATGGACTAGCGGGAGTTCCGAGCAGTACTTC. Translated, it gives CASSRWTSGSSEQYF.

The CDR3 bases are TGTGCCAGCAGTAAAGGGGGAGCCGTCTCCTACGAGCAGTACTTC. This sequence encodes CASSKGGAVSYEQYF. The chain has TRBV28 and TRBJ2-7, with D possibly matching TRBD1 (6 bases). Looked up from germline, CDR1 is MDHEN and CDR2 is SYDVKM. V lost 5 bases, J lost 0 bases, and 14 bases lay in between. This CDR3 has 15 residues.

The rearrangement uses TRBV12-2 and TRBJ2-4; no DNA check was done on the table's D call, TRBD2. TRBV12-2 is an annotated pseudogene. CDR3 length: 16 amino acids. CDR3 residues: CASRLGDFGGKNIQYF. The CDR3 DNA follows: TGTGCAAGTCGCTTGGGGGATTTCGGGGGCAAAAACATTCAGTACTTC.

The chain is built from TRBV19 and TRBJ1-5; D not resolved. This CDR3 has 13 amino acids. V shed 5 bases and J shed 8 bases, with 13 bases lying between them. Germline CDR1 and CDR2: LNHDA and SQIVND (reference sequence). The CDR3 is CASSPTTVEPQHF. In DNA, the CDR3 is TGTGCCAGTAGTCCAACTACAGTGGAGCCCCAGCATTTT. The whole variable domain, filled in from reference TRBV19 and TRBJ1-5, reads DGGITQSPKYLFRKEGQNVTLSCEQNLNHDAMYWYRQDPGQGLRLIYYSQIVNDFQKGDIAEGYSVSREKKESFPLTVTSAQKNPTAFYLCASSPTTVEPQHFGDGTRLSIL.

This sequence joins TRBV12-3 or TRBV12-4 and TRBJ2-2; unclear D gene. The CDR3 consists of 13 residues. V shed 3 bases and J shed 2 bases, with 4 bases lying between them. Written as DNA, the CDR3 is TGTGCCAGCAGTTTTCCAAACACCGGGGAGCTGTTTTTT. Protein: CASSFPNTGELFF.

The chain recombines TRBV27 with TRBJ1-4, with 7 nucleotides matching TRBD1. Germline loops: CDR1 MNHEY, CDR2 SMNVEV (reference sequence). This CDR3 has 15 amino acids. V shed 1 base and J 7 bases; nucleotides not matched to a gene: 6. CDR3 DNA sequence: TGTGCCAGCAGTTTATTAGGACAGGAACCTGAAAAACTGTTTTTT. Protein: CASSLLGQEPEKLFF. Full variable domain (rest looked up from reference TRBV27 and TRBJ1-4): EAQVTQNPRYLITVTGKKLTVTCSQNMNHEYMSWYRQDPGLGLRQIYYSMNVEVTDKGDVPEGYKVSRKEKRNFPLILESPSPNQTSLYFCASSLLGQEPEKLFFGSGTQLSVL.